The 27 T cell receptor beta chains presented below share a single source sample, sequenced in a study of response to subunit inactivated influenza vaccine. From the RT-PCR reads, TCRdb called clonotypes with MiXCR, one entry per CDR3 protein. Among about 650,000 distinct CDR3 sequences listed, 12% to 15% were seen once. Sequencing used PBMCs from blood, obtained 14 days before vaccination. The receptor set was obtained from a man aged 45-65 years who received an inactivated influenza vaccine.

The CDR3 coding sequence is TGTGCCAGCAGCTTAGCCGAATGGGGGTGGCTGTTTTTT. Its translation is CASSLAEWGWLFF. This chain links TRBV7-8 with TRBJ2-2; either TRBD1 or TRBD2 may fit D (5 bases each). The germline CDR1 and CDR2 sequences are SGHVS and FQNEAQ. V was shortened by 0 bases and J by 13 bases, with 12 bases between the two germline ends. The CDR3 covers 13 residues.

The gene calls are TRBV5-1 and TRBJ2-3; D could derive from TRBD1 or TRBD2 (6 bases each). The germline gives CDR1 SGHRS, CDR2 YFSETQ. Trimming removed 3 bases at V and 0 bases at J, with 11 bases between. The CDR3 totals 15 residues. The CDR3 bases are TGCGCCAGCAGCTCGACAGGAGGGAGCACAGATACGCAGTATTTT. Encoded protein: CASSSTGGSTDTQYF. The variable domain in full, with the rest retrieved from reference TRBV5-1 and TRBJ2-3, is KAGVTQTPRYLIKTRGQQVTLSCSPISGHRSVSWYQQTPGQGLQFLFEYFSETQRNKGNFPGRFSGRQFSNSRSEMNVSTLELGDSALYLCASSSTGGSTDTQYFGPGTRLTVL.

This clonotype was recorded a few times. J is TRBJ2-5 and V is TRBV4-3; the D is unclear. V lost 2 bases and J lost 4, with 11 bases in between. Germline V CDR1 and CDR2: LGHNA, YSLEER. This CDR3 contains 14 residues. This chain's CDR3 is CASSQSSSPETQYF. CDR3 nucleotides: TGCGCCAGCAGCCAAAGTAGCTCGCCAGAGACCCAGTACTTC.

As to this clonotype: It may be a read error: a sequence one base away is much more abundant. CDR3 sequence (DNA): TGTGCCAGCACCCCTAGCACCTACAATGAGCAGTTCTTC. It translates to CASTPSTYNEQFF. The J gene is TRBJ2-1, the V gene TRBV6-6, with D perhaps matching TRBD2 (5 bases). The V gene lost 7 bases and the J gene lost 2 bases, with 9 bases spanning the gap. CDR1 is MNHNY, CDR2 SVGAGI, per germline (reference sequence). CDR3 length: 13 residues.

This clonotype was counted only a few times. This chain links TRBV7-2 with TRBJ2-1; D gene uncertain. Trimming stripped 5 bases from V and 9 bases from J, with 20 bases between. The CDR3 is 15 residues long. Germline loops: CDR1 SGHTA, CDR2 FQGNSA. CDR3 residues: CASSPRTGPTSEQFF. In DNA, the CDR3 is TGTGCCAGCAGCCCCCGGACGGGCCCTACAAGTGAGCAGTTCTTC.

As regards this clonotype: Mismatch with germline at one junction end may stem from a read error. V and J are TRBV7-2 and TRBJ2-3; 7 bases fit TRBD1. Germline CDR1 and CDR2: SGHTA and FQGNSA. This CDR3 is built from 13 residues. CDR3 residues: CASSLNRGALPTF. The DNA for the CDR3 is TGTGCCAGCAGCCTCAACAGGGGAGCACTACCTACTTTT.

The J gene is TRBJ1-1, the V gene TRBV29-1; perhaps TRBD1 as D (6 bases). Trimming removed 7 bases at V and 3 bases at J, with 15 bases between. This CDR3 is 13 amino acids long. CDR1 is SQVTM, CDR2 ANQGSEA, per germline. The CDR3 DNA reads TGCAGCGACGACAGGCCTTTTGACACTGAAGCTTTCTTT. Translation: CSDDRPFDTEAFF.

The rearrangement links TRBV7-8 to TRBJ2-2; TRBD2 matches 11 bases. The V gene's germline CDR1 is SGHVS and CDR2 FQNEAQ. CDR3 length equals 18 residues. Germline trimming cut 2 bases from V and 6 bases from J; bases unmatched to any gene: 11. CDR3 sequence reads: CASSLRRGFSGRAGELFF. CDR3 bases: TGTGCCAGCAGCTTACGGCGGGGTTTTAGCGGGAGGGCCGGGGAGCTGTTTTTT.

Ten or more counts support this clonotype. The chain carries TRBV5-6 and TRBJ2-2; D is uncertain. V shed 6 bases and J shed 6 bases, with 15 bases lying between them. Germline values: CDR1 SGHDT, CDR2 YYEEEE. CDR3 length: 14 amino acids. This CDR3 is CASNHDRRSGELFF. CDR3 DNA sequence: TGTGCCAGCAACCATGATCGCAGGTCCGGGGAGCTGTTTTTT.

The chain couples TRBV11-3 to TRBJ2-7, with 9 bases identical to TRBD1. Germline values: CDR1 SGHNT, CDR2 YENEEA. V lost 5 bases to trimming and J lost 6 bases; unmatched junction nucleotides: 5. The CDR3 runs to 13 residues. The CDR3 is CASSIDRGSEQYF. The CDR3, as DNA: TGTGCCAGCAGCATCGACAGGGGGTCCGAGCAGTACTTC.

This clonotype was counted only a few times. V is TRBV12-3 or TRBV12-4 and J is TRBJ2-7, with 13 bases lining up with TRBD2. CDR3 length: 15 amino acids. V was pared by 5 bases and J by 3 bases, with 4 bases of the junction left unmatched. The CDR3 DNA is TGTGCCAGCAGTAGGGGACTAGCGGGGAACTACGAGCAGTACTTC. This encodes CASSRGLAGNYEQYF.

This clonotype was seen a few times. CDR3 sequence (DNA): TGTGCCAGCACGGGCGGGAGCACAGATACGCAGTATTTT. It codes for CASTGGSTDTQYF. The rearrangement links TRBV7-2 to TRBJ2-3; tentatively, D is TRBD2 (5 bases). Germline lookup yields CDR1 SGHTA and CDR2 FQGNSA. V lost 7 bases and J lost 0, with 8 bases in between. This CDR3 has 13 amino acids.

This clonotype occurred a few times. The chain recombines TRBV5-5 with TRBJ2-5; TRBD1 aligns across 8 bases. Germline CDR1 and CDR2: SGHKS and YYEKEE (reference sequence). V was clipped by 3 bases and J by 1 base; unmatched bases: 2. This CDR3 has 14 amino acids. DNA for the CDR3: TGTGCCAGCAGCTATACAGGGGGCCAAGAGACCCAGTACTTC. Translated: CASSYTGGQETQYF.

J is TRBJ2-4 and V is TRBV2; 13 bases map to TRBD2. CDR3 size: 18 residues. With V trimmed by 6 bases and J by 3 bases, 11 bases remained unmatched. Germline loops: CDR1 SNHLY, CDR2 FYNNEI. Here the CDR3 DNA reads TGTGCCAGCAGATTCGGACTAGCGGGAGTAAAAGTCAAAAACATTCAGTACTTC. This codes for CASRFGLAGVKVKNIQYF.

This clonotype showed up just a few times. CDR3 DNA: TGTGCCAGCAAAACCTCTAGACAGGGAAGAGAGCAGTACTTC. It translates to CASKTSRQGREQYF. The chain is built from TRBV28 and TRBJ2-7; 7 bases are shared with TRBD1. This CDR3 is built from 14 residues. V gave up 7 bases and J gave up 7 bases; unmatched junction bases: 13. Germline-derived CDR1 and CDR2 are MDHEN and SYDVKM. The whole variable domain, remainder taken from reference TRBV28 and TRBJ2-7, is DVKVTQSSRYLVKRTGEKVFLECVQDMDHENMFWYRQDPGLGLRLIYFSYDVKMKEKGDIPEGYSVSREKKERFSLILESASTNQTSMYLCASKTSRQGREQYFGPGTRLTVT.

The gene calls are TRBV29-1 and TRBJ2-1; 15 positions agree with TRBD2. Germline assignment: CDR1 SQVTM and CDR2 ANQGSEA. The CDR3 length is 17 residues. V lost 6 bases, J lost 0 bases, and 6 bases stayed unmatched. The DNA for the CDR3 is TGCAGCGTGGCTGGACTAGCGGGAGGGAACTCCTACAATGAGCAGTTCTTC. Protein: CSVAGLAGGNSYNEQFF.

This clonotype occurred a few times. The CDR3: CASSFDRAGANVLTF. The CDR3, as DNA: TGTGCCAGCAGTTTCGACAGGGCTGGGGCCAACGTCCTGACTTTC. This chain connects TRBV27 to TRBJ2-6, with TRBD1 matching over 7 bases. This CDR3 comprises 15 residues. Germline lookup yields CDR1 MNHEY and CDR2 SMNVEV (reference sequence). The ends lost 3 bases at V and 2 bases at J; junction bases unmatched: 1.

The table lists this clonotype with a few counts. The CDR3 region is CASSNSGTTGELFF. CDR3 nucleotide sequence: TGTGCCAGCAGCAATAGCGGGACCACCGGGGAGCTGTTTTTT. The rearrangement links TRBV7-9 to TRBJ2-2; 8 nucleotides align to TRBD2. Germline-derived CDR1 and CDR2 are SEHNR and FQNEAQ (reference sequence). V lost 5 bases and J lost 4; bases outside the gene matches: 3. The CDR3 runs to 14 residues.

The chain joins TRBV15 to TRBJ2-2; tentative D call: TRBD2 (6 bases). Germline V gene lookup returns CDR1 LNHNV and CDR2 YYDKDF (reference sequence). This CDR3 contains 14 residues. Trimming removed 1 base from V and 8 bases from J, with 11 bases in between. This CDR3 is CATSRVGSFGELFF. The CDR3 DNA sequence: TGTGCCACCAGCAGAGTCGGGAGTTTTGGGGAGCTGTTTTTT. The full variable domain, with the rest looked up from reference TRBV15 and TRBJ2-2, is DAMVIQNPRYQVTQFGKPVTLSCSQTLNHNVMYWYQQKSSQAPKLLFHYYDKDFNNEADTPDNFQSRRPNTSFCFLDIRSPGLGDTAMYLCATSRVGSFGELFFGEGSRLTVL.

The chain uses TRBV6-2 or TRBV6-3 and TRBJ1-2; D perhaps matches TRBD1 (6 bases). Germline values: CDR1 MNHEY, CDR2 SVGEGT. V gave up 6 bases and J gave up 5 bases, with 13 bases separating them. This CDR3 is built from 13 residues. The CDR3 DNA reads TGTGCCAGCAGACCCGGGACATATTATGGCTACACCTTC. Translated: CASRPGTYYGYTF.

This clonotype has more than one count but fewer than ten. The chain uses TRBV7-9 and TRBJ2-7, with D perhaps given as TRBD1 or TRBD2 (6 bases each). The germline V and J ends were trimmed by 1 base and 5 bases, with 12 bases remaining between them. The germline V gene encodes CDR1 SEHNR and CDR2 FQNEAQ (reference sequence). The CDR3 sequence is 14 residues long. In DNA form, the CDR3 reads TGTGCCAGCAGCTTAGATATAGGGGGGAACGAGCAGTACTTC. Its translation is CASSLDIGGNEQYF.

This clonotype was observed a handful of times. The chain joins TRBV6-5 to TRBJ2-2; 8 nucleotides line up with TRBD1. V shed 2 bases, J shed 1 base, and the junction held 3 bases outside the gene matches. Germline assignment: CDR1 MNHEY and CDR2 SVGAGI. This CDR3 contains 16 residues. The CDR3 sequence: CASSYQTGGNTGELFF. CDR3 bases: TGTGCCAGCAGTTACCAAACAGGGGGGAACACCGGGGAGCTGTTTTTT.

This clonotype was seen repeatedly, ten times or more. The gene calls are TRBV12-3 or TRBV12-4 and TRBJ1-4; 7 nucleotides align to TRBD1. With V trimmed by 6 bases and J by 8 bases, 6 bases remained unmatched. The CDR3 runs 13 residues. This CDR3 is CASSRQGGEKLFF. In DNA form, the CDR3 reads TGTGCCAGCAGCAGACAGGGTGGAGAAAAACTGTTTTTT.

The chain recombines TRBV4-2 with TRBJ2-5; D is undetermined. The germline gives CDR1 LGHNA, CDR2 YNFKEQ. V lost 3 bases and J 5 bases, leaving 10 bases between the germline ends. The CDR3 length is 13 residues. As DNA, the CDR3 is TGTGCCAGCAGCCAGTCGGCTTGGGAGACCCAGTACTTC. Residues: CASSQSAWETQYF.

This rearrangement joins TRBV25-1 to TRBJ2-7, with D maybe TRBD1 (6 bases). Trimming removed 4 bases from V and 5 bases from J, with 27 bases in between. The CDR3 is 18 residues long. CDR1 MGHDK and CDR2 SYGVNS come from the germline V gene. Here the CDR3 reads CASSGGRSTGKVLDEQYF. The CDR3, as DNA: TGTGCCAGCAGTGGAGGCCGATCTACAGGGAAGGTTCTCGACGAGCAGTACTTC.

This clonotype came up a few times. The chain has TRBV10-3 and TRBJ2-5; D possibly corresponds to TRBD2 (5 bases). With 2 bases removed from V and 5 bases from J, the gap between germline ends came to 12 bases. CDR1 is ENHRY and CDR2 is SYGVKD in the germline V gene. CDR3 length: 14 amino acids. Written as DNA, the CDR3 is TGTGCCATCAGTGAGAGGCAGACGGGGGAGACCCAGTACTTC. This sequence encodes CAISERQTGETQYF.

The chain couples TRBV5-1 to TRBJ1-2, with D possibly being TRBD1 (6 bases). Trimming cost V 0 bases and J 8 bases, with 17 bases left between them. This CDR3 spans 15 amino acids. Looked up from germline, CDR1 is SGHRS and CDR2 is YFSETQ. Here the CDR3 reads CASSLAGGKREGYTF. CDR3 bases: TGCGCCAGCAGCTTGGCCGGGGGCAAACGAGAAGGCTACACCTTC.